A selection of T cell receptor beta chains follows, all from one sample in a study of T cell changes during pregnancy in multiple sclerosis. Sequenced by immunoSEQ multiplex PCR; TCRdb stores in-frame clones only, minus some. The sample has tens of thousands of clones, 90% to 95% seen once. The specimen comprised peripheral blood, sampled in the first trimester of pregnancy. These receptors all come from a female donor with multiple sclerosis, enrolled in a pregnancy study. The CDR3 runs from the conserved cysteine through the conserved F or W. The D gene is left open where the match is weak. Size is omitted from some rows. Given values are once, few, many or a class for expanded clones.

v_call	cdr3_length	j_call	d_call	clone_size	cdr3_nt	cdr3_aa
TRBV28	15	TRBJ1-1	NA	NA	TGTGCCAGCACCCTTGGAGGGCGGGGGAACACTGAAGCTTTCTTT	CASTLGGRGNTEAFF
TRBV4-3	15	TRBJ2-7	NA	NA	TGCGCCAGCAGCCAAGATACGCACATAACCTACGAGCAGTACTTC	CASSQDTHITYEQYF
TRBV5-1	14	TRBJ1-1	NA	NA	TGCGCCAGCAGCCCCGGGGGTCCGAACACTGAAGCTTTCTTT	CASSPGGPNTEAFF
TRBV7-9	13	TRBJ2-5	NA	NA	TGTGCCAGCACCCCAGGGACTGGTGAGACCCAGTACTTC	CASTPGTGETQYF
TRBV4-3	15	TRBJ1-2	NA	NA	TGCGCCAGCAGCCAAGTTCGGGGGGCGACTGATGGCTACACCTTC	CASSQVRGATDGYTF
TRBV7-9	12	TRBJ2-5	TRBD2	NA	TGTGCCAGCGGACTAGTCAGAGAGACCCAGTACTTC	CASGLVRETQYF
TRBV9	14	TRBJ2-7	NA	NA	TGTGCCAGCAGCGCGGATTGGGGGCCTTACGAGCAGTACTTC	CASSADWGPYEQYF
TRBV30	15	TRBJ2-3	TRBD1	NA	TGTGCCTGGAGTGTCGACAGGGGGCGCGCAGATACGCAGTATTTT	CAWSVDRGRADTQYF
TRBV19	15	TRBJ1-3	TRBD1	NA	TGTGCCAGTAGTCAAGCGACAGGGCTCGGAAACACCATATATTTT	CASSQATGLGNTIYF
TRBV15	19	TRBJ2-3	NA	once	TGTGCCACCTTAAGGGAGGGCAGGGGATTCCCTCGTGGCACAGATACGCAGTATTTT	CATLREGRGFPRGTDTQYF
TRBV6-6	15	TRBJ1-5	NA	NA	TGTGCCAGTCGAGATACGCCAGGGGAATGGCAGCCCCAGCATTTT	CASRDTPGEWQPQHF
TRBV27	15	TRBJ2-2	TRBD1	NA	TGTGCCAGCAGTTTCGACAGGGTAGGGACCGGGGAGCTGTTTTTT	CASSFDRVGTGELFF
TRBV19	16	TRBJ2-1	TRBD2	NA	TGTGCCAGTAGTATAGTTGGTAGCGGGAGATACAATGAGCAGTTCTTC	CASSIVGSGRYNEQFF
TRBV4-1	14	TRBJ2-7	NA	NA	TGCGCCAGCAGTCACTCGGTAGCGGCCTACGAGCAGTACTTC	CASSHSVAAYEQYF
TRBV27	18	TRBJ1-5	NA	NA	TGTGCCAGCAGCCTTACCCCGCCCCAGGGAAGGAGCAATCAGCCCCAGCATTTT	CASSLTPPQGRSNQPQHF
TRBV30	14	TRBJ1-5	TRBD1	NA	TGTGCCTGGAGTGTAAAAGGGGGCGATCAGCCCCAGCATTTT	CAWSVKGGDQPQHF
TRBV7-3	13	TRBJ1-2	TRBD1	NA	TGTGCCAGCAGCTCCGGGACAGGGAACGGCTACACCTTC	CASSSGTGNGYTF
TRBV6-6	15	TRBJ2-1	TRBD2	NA	TGTGCCAGCATCTACGGGACTAGCGGGACTAATGAGCAGTTCTTC	CASIYGTSGTNEQFF
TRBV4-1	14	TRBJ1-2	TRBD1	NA	TGCGCCAGCAGCCCGGGACAGTCTCTCTATGGCTACACCTTC	CASSPGQSLYGYTF